This T cell receptor (beta chain) was sequenced in a study of cytomegalovirus exposure and HLA in healthy donors. Concerning this clone itself: Antigen specificity is unknown.

Use of 60 Vbeta and 13 Jbeta primers characterized the PCR. The repertoire was sequenced with immunoSEQ multiplex PCR; TCRdb's copy has only in-frame clones and lacks some. The top ten clones hold 2% to 3% of a sample with about 150,000 clones, roughly 80% of them seen once. This CDR3 contains 17 residues. The trim removed 3 bases at V and 5 bases at J, leaving 9 bases unmatched. CDR1 and CDR2 from the germline V gene are MGHDK and SYGVNS. Whole-study findings and limits: Links to common viral pathogens appeared, in a later analysis, for several of the most significant clusters. A later analysis reportedly identified an Asian-associated ancestry cluster as carrying fewer N-insertions than the roughly 600-donor mean. As a later analysis revealed, the rate of TCR association differed by HLA locus, with DRB1 most and HLA-C fewest. Sequences of the TCR beta chain were said to predict the HLA-A and HLA-B alleles of most subjects accurately.

The chain recombines TRBV25-1 with TRBJ2-1; TRBD2 matches 11 bases. The sequenced material came from PBMCs. This TCR came from a boy aged 2 to 9 in good health and CMV-seronegative. This CDR3 reads CASSDTIAGGPHNEQFF. DNA of the CDR3: TGTGCCAGCAGTGATACAATAGCGGGAGGGCCCCACAATGAGCAGTTCTTC.